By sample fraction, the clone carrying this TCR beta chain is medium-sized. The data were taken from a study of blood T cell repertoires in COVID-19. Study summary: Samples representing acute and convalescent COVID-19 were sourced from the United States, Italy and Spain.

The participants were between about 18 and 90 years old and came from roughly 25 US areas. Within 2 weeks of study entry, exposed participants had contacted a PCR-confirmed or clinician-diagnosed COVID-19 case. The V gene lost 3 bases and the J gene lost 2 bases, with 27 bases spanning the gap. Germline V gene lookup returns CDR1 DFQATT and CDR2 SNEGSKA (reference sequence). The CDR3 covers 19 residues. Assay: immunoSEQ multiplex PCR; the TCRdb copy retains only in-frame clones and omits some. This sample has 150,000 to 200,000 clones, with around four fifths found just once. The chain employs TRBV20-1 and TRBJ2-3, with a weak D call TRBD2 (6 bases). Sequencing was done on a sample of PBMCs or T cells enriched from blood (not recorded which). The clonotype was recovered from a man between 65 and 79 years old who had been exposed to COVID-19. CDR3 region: CSASRSLGGDGFYTDTQYF. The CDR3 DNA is TGCAGTGCTAGTAGGTCGTTGGGGGGAGATGGGTTCTACACAGATACGCAGTATTTT.